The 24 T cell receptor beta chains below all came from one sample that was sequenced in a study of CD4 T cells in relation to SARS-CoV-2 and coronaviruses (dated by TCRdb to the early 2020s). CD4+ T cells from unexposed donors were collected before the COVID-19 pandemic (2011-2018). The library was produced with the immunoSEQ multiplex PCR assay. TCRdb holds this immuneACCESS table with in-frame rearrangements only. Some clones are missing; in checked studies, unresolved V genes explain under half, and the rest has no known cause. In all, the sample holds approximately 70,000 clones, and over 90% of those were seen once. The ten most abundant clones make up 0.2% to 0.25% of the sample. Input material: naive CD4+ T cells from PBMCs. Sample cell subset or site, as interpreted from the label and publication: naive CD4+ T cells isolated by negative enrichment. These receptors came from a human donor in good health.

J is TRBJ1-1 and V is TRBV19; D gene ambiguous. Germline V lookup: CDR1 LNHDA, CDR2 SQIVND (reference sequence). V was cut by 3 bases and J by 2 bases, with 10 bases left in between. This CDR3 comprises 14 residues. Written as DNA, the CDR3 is TGTGCCAGTAGTATTACGGCAGGCAACACTGAAGCTTTCTTT. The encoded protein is CASSITAGNTEAFF.

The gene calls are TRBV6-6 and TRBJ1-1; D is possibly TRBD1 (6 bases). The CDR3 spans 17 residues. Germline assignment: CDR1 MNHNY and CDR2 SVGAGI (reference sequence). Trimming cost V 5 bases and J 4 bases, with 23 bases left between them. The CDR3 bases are TGTGCCAGCAGTCTAGTGGGCCAGGGGATTCGTATCACTGAAGCTTTCTTT. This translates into CASSLVGQGIRITEAFF.

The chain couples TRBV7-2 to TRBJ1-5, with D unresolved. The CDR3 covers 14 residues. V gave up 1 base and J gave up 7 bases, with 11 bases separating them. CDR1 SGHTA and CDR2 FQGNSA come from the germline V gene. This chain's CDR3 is CASSLGRVGQPQHF. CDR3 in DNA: TGTGCCAGCAGCTTAGGGAGGGTCGGCCAGCCCCAGCATTTT.

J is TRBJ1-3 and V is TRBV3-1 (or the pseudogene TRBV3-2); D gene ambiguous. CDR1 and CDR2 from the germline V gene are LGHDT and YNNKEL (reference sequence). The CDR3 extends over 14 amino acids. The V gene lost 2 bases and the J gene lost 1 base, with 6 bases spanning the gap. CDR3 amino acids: CASSQPGSGNTIYF. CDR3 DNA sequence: TGTGCCAGCAGCCAACCGGGATCTGGAAACACCATATATTTT.

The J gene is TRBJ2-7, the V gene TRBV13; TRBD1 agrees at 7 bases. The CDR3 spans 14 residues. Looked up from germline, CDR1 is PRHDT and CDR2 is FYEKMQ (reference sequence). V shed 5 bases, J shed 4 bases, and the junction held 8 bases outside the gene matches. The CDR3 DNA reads TGTGCCAGCAGCGGGCCCGGGACAGAGTACGAGCAGTACTTC. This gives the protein CASSGPGTEYEQYF. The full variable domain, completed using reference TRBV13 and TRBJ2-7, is AAGVIQSPRHLIKEKRETATLKCYPIPRHDTVYWYQQGPGQDPQFLISFYEKMQSDKGSIPDRFSAQQFSDYHSELNMSSLELGDSALYFCASSGPGTEYEQYFGPGTRLTVT.

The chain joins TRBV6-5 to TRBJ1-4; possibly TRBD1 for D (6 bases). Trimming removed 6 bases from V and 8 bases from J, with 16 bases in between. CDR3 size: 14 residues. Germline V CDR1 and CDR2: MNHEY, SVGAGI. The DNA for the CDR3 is TGTGCCAGCAGACCGGGACAAGGTCGGGAAAAACTGTTTTTT. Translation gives CASRPGQGREKLFF.

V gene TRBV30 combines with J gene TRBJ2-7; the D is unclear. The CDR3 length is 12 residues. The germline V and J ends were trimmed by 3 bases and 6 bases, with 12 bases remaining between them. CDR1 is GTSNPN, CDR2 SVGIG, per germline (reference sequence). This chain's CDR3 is CAWSQLSREQYF. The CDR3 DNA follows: TGTGCCTGGAGCCAACTCTCCCGCGAGCAGTACTTC.

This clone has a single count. The CDR3 loop is CASSQWVALGTKETQYF. The CDR3 region has the DNA TGTGCCAGCAGCCAATGGGTTGCCTTGGGGACGAAAGAGACCCAGTACTTC. The genes are TRBV3-1 (or the pseudogene TRBV3-2) and TRBJ2-5; D could derive from TRBD1 or TRBD2 (5 bases each). The CDR3 extends over 17 amino acids. The germline gives CDR1 LGHDT, CDR2 YNNKEL (reference sequence). V dropped 2 bases and J dropped 3 bases, with 19 bases sitting between them.

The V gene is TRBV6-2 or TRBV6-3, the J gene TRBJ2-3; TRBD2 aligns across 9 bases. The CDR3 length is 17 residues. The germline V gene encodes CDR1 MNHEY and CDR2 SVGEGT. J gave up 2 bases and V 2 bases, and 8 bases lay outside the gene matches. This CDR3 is CASSYPVLAGLTDTQYF. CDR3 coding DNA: TGTGCCAGCAGTTACCCCGTCCTAGCGGGGCTCACAGATACGCAGTATTTT.

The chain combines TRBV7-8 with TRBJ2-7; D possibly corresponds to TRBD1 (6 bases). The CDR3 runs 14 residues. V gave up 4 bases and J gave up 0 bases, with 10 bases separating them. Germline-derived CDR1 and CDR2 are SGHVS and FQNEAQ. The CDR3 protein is CASSSKTGSYEQYF. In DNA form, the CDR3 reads TGTGCCAGCAGCTCAAAGACAGGCTCCTACGAGCAGTACTTC.

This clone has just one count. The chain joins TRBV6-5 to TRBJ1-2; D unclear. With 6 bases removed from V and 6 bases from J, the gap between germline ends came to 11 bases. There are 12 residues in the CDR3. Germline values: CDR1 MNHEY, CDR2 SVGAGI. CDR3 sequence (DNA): TGTGCCAGCAGCCCCGGGTGGGATGGCTACACCTTC. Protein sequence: CASSPGWDGYTF.

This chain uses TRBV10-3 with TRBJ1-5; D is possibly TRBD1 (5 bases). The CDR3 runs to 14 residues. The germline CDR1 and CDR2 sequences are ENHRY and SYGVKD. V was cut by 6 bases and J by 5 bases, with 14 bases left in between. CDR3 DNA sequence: TGTGCCATCAGAGGACATTCTGGGGATCAGCCCCAGCATTTT. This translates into CAIRGHSGDQPQHF.

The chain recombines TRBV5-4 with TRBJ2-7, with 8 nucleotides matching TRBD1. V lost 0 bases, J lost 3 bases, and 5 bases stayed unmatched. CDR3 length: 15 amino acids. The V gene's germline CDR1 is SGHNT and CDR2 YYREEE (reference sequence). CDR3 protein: CASSLAGGQFYEQYF. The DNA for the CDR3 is TGTGCCAGCAGCTTGGCAGGGGGCCAGTTCTACGAGCAGTACTTC. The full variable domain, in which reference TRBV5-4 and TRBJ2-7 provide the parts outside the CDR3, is ETGVTQSPTHLIKTRGQQVTLRCSSQSGHNTVSWYQQALGQGPQFIFQYYREEENGRGNFPPRFSGLQFPNYSSELNVNALELDDSALYLCASSLAGGQFYEQYFGPGTRLTVT.

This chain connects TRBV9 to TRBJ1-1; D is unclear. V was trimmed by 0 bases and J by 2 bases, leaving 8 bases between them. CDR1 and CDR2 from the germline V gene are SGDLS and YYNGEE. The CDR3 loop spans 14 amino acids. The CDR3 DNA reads TGTGCCAGCAGCGTAGATCCGGTAAACACTGAAGCTTTCTTT. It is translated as CASSVDPVNTEAFF.

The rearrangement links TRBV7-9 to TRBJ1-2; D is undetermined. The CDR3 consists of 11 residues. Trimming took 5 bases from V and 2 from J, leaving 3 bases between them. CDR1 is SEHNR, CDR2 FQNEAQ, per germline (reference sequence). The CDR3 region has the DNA TGTGCCAGCAGCACCAACTATGGCTACACCTTC. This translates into CASSTNYGYTF.

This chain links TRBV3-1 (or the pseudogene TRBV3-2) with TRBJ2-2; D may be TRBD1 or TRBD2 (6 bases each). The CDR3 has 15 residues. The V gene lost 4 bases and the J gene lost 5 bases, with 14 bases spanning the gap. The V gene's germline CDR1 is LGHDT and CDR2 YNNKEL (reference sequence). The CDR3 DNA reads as TGTGCCAGCAGCCCGAGGGGGAGGACGACCGGGGAGCTGTTTTTT. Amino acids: CASSPRGRTTGELFF.

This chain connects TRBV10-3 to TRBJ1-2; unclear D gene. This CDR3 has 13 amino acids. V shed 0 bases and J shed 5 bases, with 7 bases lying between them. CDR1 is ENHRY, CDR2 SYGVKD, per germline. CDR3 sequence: CAISESYIYGYTF. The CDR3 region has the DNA TGTGCCATCAGTGAGTCGTACATTTATGGCTACACCTTC.

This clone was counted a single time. For the CDR3, the DNA is TGCGCCAGCAGCCAAGAGCCGACTAGCGGACCTGGCGGGGAGCTGTTTTTT. Encoded protein: CASSQEPTSGPGGELFF. The chain links TRBV4-3 to TRBJ2-2; 9 nucleotides line up with TRBD2. Germline V gene data show CDR1 as LGHNA and CDR2 as YSLEER. J gave up 7 bases and V 0 bases, and 9 bases lay outside the gene matches. This CDR3 region has 17 residues.

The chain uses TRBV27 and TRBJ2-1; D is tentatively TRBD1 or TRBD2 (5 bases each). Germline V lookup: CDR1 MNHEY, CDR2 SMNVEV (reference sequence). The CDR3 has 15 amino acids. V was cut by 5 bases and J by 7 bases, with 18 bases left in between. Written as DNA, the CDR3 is TGTGCCAGCAGTCCCCGGGGCAGGGCAGAGAATGAGCAGTTCTTC. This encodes CASSPRGRAENEQFF.

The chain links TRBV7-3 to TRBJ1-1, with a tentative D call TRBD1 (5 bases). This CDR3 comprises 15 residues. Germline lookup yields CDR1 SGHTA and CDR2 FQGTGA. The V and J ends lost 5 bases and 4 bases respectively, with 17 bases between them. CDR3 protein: CASSQGQGLGTEAFF. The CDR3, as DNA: TGTGCCAGCAGCCAAGGTCAGGGTTTGGGCACTGAAGCTTTCTTT.

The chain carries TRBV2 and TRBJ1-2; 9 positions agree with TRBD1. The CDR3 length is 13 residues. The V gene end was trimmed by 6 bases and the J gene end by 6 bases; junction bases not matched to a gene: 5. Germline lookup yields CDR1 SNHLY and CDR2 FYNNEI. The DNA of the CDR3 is TGTGCCAGCAGCGCCGGGACAGGGAATGGCTACACCTTC. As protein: CASSAGTGNGYTF.

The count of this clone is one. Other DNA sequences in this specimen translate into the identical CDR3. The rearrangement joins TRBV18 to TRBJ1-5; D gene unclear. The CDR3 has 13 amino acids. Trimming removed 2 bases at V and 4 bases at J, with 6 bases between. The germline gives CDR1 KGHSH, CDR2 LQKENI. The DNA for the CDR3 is TGTGCCAGCTCACCAGGGGATAATCAGCCCCAGCATTTT. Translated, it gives CASSPGDNQPQHF.

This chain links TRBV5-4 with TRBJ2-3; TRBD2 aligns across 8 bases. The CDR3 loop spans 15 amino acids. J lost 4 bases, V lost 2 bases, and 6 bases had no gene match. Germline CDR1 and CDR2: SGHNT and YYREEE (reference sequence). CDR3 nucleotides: TGTGCCAGCAGCTTTAGCGGGGCCGGCGCAGATACGCAGTATTTT. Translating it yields CASSFSGAGADTQYF. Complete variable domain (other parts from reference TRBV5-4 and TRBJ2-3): ETGVTQSPTHLIKTRGQQVTLRCSSQSGHNTVSWYQQALGQGPQFIFQYYREEENGRGNFPPRFSGLQFPNYSSELNVNALELDDSALYLCASSFSGAGADTQYFGPGTRLTVL.

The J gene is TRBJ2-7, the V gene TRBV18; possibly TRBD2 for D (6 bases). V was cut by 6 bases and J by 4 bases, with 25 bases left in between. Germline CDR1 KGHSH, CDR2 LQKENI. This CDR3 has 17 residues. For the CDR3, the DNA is TGTGCCAGCTCTCTTCTCGCCAGTCGTGCGGGGTGGTACGAGCAGTACTTC. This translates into CASSLLASRAGWYEQYF.